This T cell receptor (beta chain) was documented in a study of blood T cell repertoires in COVID-19. Whole-study context: Acute and convalescent COVID-19 samples came from the United States, Italy and Spain. PBMCs, B-cell-depleted T cells, or T cells were the source of the cDNA or gDNA that made up the material.

Allocation to cohorts depended on clinical history reported by the participants. Original methodology: Reference gene primer amplification yielded estimated nucleated cell counts. The data were produced by immunoSEQ multiplex PCR, yet TCRdb's version contains in-frame clones alone and is incomplete. The V and J calls and the clone size are those of that table, but D and trimming were determined from the DNA. The repertoire holds around 150,000 clones, with roughly 80% as singletons. Germline V CDR1 and CDR2: SNHLY, FYNNEI. Trimming pared 6 bases from V and 0 bases from J, leaving 11 bases between. The CDR3 is made up of 15 amino acids.

The source is a woman aged 60-75 years who had recovered from COVID-19. This chain connects TRBV2 to TRBJ2-2; D perhaps matches TRBD2 (6 bases). Sequencing input: PBMCs or T cells enriched from blood (not recorded which). The CDR3 coding sequence is TGTGCCAGCAGGGGGCGGGGATCGAACACCGGGGAGCTGTTTTTT. It specifies CASRGRGSNTGELFF.